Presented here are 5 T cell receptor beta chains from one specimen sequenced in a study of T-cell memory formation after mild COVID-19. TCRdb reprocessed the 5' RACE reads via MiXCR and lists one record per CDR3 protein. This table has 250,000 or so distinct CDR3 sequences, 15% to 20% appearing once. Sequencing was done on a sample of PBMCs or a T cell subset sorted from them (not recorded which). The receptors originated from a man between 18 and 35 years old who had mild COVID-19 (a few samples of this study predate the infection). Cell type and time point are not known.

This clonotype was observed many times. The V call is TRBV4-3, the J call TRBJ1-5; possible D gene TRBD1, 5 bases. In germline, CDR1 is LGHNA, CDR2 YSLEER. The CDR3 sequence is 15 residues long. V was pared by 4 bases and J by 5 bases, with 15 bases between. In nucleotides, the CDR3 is TGCGCCAGCAGCCTCTCTCTGGGACCTTATCAGCCCCAGCATTTT. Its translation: CASSLSLGPYQPQHF.

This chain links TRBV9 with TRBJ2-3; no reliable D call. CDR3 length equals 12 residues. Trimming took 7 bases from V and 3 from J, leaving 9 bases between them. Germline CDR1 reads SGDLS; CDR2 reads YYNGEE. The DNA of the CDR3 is TGTGCCAGCCGCGGTTTGACAGATACGCAGTATTTT. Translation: CASRGLTDTQYF.

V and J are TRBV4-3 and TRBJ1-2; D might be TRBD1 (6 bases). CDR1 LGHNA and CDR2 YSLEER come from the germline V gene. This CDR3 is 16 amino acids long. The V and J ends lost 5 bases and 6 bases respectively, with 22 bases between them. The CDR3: CASSGIGGLGGNGYTF. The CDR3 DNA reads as TGCGCCAGCAGCGGGATAGGAGGGCTCGGGGGCAATGGCTACACCTTC.

Here the CDR3 reads CASSLVPGGNQPQHF. The CDR3 DNA sequence: TGCGCCAGCAGCTTGGTCCCCGGAGGCAATCAGCCCCAGCATTTT. The gene calls are TRBV5-1 and TRBJ1-5; D remains unclear. V lost 0 bases and J 2 bases, leaving 9 bases between the germline ends. Germline lookup yields CDR1 SGHRS and CDR2 YFSETQ. CDR3 length: 15 residues.

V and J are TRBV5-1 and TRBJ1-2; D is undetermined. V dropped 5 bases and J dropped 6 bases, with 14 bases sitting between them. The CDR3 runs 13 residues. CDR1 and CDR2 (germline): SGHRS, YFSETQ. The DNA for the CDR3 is TGCGCCAGCAGTCCTGGGCCTGGGGATGGCTACACCTTC. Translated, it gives CASSPGPGDGYTF.